This is a list of T cell receptor beta chains from one sample in a study of CD8 T cells in Susac syndrome. TCRdb recomputed calls from the immunoSEQ multiplex PCR reads with MiXCR, one row per CDR3 protein. The profile shows roughly 120,000 distinct CDR3 sequences, more than 85% of them singletons. Sequencing input: CD8+ T cells from PBMCs. The receptors were sampled from a human donor with multiple sclerosis. The conserved cysteine and the conserved F or W are not part of the CDR3 here.

v_call cdr3_aa
TRBV4-1 ASSQEPTKRGEQY
TRBV5-1 ASSLTFTGRNEAF
TRBV7-9 ASSLAAVYSVYGYT
TRBV20-1 SARSGRAEFAKNIQY
TRBV5-1 ASGRDRGPNEQY
TRBV15 ATSRERTANEAF
TRBV5-4 ASSPGRADTEAF
TRBV7-9 ASSTGGTAEAF
TRBV20-1 SAGTGRWHSNQPQH
TRBV5-6 ASSLQGEYTEAF
TRBV20-1 SAKRSQGEEKLF
TRBV29-1 SVGFYNEQF
TRBV3-1 ASSQDETGENQETQY
TRBV10-3 AIRPGQTSHEQF
TRBV7-9 ASSPPSQIDTQY
TRBV10-1 ASSERGSWETQY
TRBV6-5 ASRDTGAGTQY
TRBV20-1 SARGLARAEQF
TRBV3-1 ASSMGGGGQETQY
TRBV20-1 SATPGAGTPTYEQY
TRBV12-3/TRBV12-4 ASSFRGRRETQY
TRBV29-1 SGRGPSTDTQY
TRBV9 ASSDGSGTIIYGYT
TRBV14 ASSHRTSGSYNEQF
TRBV11-2 ASSPAFAGQGMYEQY
TRBV3-1 ASSSSSGELF
TRBV7-9 ASREGHLNEKLF
TRBV9 ASSPWCWHLNTEAF
TRBV28 ASSLRTSGRKETQY
TRBV14 ASSQDVFGRTDTQY
TRBV7-9 ASSLTEAF
TRBV19 ASSIEALTVSSYNEQF
TRBV3-1 ASSQEGLPGETQY
TRBV27 ASREGSSPLH
TRBV2 ASWSGHGNQPQH
TRBV18 ASSPLDPGGYYGYT
TRBV27 ASSPRTGGHYGYT
TRBV7-9 ASSLGGQGMSETQY
TRBV29-1 SVPFYNYGYT
TRBV7-6 ASSSREIGEKLF
TRBV4-1 ASSQEGSGVISSYEQY
TRBV3-1 ASSQERTGSNTDTQY
TRBV7-9 ASSSDRVGYT
TRBV9 ASSERDRGQPQH
TRBV7-2 ASSLAGGRPLH
TRBV20-1 SARDRVDSPLH
TRBV29-1 SVSGGPQETQY
TRBV4-1 ASSPKSRSTEAF
TRBV7-2 ASSLRGSTAETQY
TRBV9 ASSVGRQGVYGYT
TRBV7-9 ASSLGGTNQETQY
TRBV7-6 ASSFPRGRAIQETQY
TRBV7-9 ASSLRAGGETQY
TRBV12-3/TRBV12-4 ASSDRGAGWEQF
TRBV18 ASSPPRGEGKNIQY
TRBV9 ASSGLEETQY
TRBV3-1 ASSQERGGTGELF